Described below is a single TCR beta chain sequence and its context. Germline CDR1 is SNHLY and CDR2 is FYNNEI. This CDR3 has 13 residues. V lost 4 bases, J lost 10 bases, and 11 bases lay in between. The data are from a study of blood T cell repertoires in COVID-19. About the research overall: Some COVID-19 samples were acute and others convalescent; all came from the United States, Italy and Spain. From T cells, B-cell-depleted T cells, or PBMCs came the material, which was cDNA or gDNA.

Per the authors' pipeline: Estimation of nucleated cell counts relied on the amplification of reference gene primers. The method was immunoSEQ multiplex PCR; TCRdb's version includes in-frame clones alone and lacks a portion of them. For V, J and clone size, that table is used; D and trimming come from the DNA. The profile shows about 190,000 clones, roughly 81% of them singletons. Input material: peripheral blood. The V gene is TRBV2, the J gene TRBJ1-6; tentatively, D is TRBD1 (6 bases). The receptor was derived from a woman aged 80 or over with COVID-19, enrolled during active disease. The CDR3 DNA follows: TGTGCCAGCAGTGCACAGGGCAGATCACCCCTCCACTTT. Amino acid sequence: CASSAQGRSPLHF.